A selection of T cell receptor beta chains follows, all from one sample in a study of T cells after yellow fever vaccination. In TCRdb, the 5' RACE reads were re-called with MiXCR into one record per CDR3 protein. The sample comprises more than 350,000 distinct CDR3 sequences, under 14% of which are singletons, and less than 20% rests with the top ten. The source material was PBMCs, sampled on the day of the first yellow fever vaccination. These receptors all come from a man aged 18 to 29 who received the YFV17D yellow fever vaccine. The CDR3 runs from the conserved cysteine through the conserved F or W. D genes are given only for firm matches. The listing skips clone size in some rows; elsewhere it reads once, few, many or a size class.

d_call: TRBD1
j_call: TRBJ2-5
clone_size: many
v_call: TRBV5-1
cdr3_nt: TGCGCCAGCAGCTTTTCAACAGGGGCTAGAGAGACCCAGTACTTC
cdr3_aa: CASSFSTGARETQYF

d_call: TRBD1
j_call: TRBJ2-7
clone_size: few
v_call: TRBV4-1
cdr3_nt: TGCGCCAGCAGCCAAGATGGGACAGGAGCCTACGAGCAGTACTTC
cdr3_aa: CASSQDGTGAYEQYF

d_call: NA
j_call: TRBJ1-1
clone_size: NA
v_call: TRBV20-1
cdr3_nt: TGCAGTGCTCCCCCCAAGTGTAGGGGGACTGAAGCTTTCTTT
cdr3_aa: CSAPPKCRGTEAFF

d_call: NA
j_call: TRBJ1-5
clone_size: NA
v_call: TRBV20-1
cdr3_nt: TGCAGTGCTAGTGTTATTGGCCTCAATCAGCCCCAGCATTTT
cdr3_aa: CSASVIGLNQPQHF

d_call: TRBD1
j_call: TRBJ2-1
clone_size: NA
v_call: TRBV9
cdr3_nt: TGTGCCAGCAGCGTATCATCGGGTCTGGGTCAGGGGGCTGGGGAGCAGTTCTTC
cdr3_aa: CASSVSSGLGQGAGEQFF

d_call: NA
j_call: TRBJ1-4
clone_size: NA
v_call: TRBV29-1
cdr3_nt: TGCAGCGTTGCCGTGACAGCAACTAATGAAAAACTGTTTTTT
cdr3_aa: CSVAVTATNEKLFF

d_call: TRBD2
j_call: TRBJ2-5
clone_size: NA
v_call: TRBV20-1
cdr3_nt: TGCAGTGCTAGCGTAGCGGGGGGGGAGACCCAGTACTTC
cdr3_aa: CSASVAGGETQYF

d_call: NA
j_call: TRBJ2-5
clone_size: few
v_call: TRBV6-5
cdr3_nt: TGTGCCAGCAGTTACGGGGGACGGCACCAAGAGACCCAGTACTTC
cdr3_aa: CASSYGGRHQETQYF

d_call: NA
j_call: TRBJ2-2
clone_size: NA
v_call: TRBV3-1
cdr3_nt: TGTGCCAGCAGCCATTTTAAGAGGGGCCCCGGGGAGCTGTTTTTT
cdr3_aa: CASSHFKRGPGELFF

d_call: NA
j_call: TRBJ1-4
clone_size: few
v_call: TRBV27
cdr3_nt: TGTGCCAGCAGTTTAACATATCAAGTAGAAAAACTGTTTTTT
cdr3_aa: CASSLTYQVEKLFF

d_call: NA
j_call: TRBJ2-3
clone_size: many
v_call: TRBV4-3
cdr3_nt: TGCGCCAGCAGCCAAGAGGGGGTCGGGTTTACAGATACGCAGTATTTT
cdr3_aa: CASSQEGVGFTDTQYF

d_call: NA
j_call: TRBJ2-2
clone_size: NA
v_call: TRBV9
cdr3_nt: TGTGCCAGCAGTCTTGCAGCGGCTGGGAACACCGGGGAGCTGTTTTTT
cdr3_aa: CASSLAAAGNTGELFF

d_call: NA
j_call: TRBJ1-4
clone_size: once
v_call: TRBV11-2
cdr3_nt: TGTGCCAGCAGCTTACGGGGAACCCGTGAAAAACTGTTTTTT
cdr3_aa: CASSLRGTREKLFF

d_call: NA
j_call: TRBJ2-5
clone_size: NA
v_call: TRBV5-1
cdr3_nt: TGCGCCAGCAGCTCGGGGCAGGGGGAGACCCAGTACTTC
cdr3_aa: CASSSGQGETQYF

d_call: NA
j_call: TRBJ1-2
clone_size: few
v_call: TRBV29-1
cdr3_nt: TGCAGCGTTGAATGGATTGGGCAGGAGTTACATGGCTACACCTTC
cdr3_aa: CSVEWIGQELHGYTF

d_call: NA
j_call: TRBJ1-5
clone_size: NA
v_call: TRBV5-1
cdr3_nt: TGCGCCAGCAGCTCGGGGACGGTCGGTGGGCCCCAGCATTTT
cdr3_aa: CASSSGTVGGPQHF

d_call: NA
j_call: TRBJ1-5
clone_size: few
v_call: TRBV12-3/TRBV12-4
cdr3_nt: TGTGCCAGCAGTTTAGCTAGGGGCGCTCGGCCCCAGCATTTT
cdr3_aa: CASSLARGARPQHF

d_call: NA
j_call: TRBJ1-1
clone_size: NA
v_call: TRBV10-3
cdr3_nt: TGTGCCATCAGTGAGTCGGAAGGGGACACTGAAGCTTTCTTT
cdr3_aa: CAISESEGDTEAFF

d_call: NA
j_call: TRBJ2-5
clone_size: few
v_call: TRBV18
cdr3_nt: TGTGCCAGCTCACTCAGGGGAGGTACCCAAGAGACCCAGTACTTC
cdr3_aa: CASSLRGGTQETQYF

d_call: NA
j_call: TRBJ1-2
clone_size: NA
v_call: TRBV2
cdr3_nt: TGTGCCAGCAGTAATTACGAGCAGGGACCAGGCTACACCTTC
cdr3_aa: CASSNYEQGPGYTF

d_call: TRBD1
j_call: TRBJ1-2
clone_size: few
v_call: TRBV12-3/TRBV12-4
cdr3_nt: TGTGCCAGCAGTTGGGGGACAGGCTATGGCTACACCTTC
cdr3_aa: CASSWGTGYGYTF

d_call: NA
j_call: TRBJ2-3
clone_size: NA
v_call: TRBV7-2
cdr3_nt: TGTGCCGTGCCCGGGGTCAGGGCTTTTGAGGCGCAGTATTTT
cdr3_aa: CAVPGVRAFEAQYF

d_call: NA
j_call: TRBJ2-2
clone_size: NA
v_call: TRBV28
cdr3_nt: TGTGCCAGCAGTTTATCCGGGGCGACCGGGGAGCTGTTTTTT
cdr3_aa: CASSLSGATGELFF

d_call: NA
j_call: TRBJ2-6
clone_size: NA
v_call: TRBV5-1
cdr3_nt: TGCGCCAGCAGCCTCTCCGGGACCTCGGGTTGGAGGGCCAACGTCCTGACTTTC
cdr3_aa: CASSLSGTSGWRANVLTF

d_call: NA
j_call: TRBJ2-2
clone_size: few
v_call: TRBV12-3/TRBV12-4
cdr3_nt: TGTGCCAGCGCTACAGGGGAGCTGTTTTTT
cdr3_aa: CASATGELFF

d_call: NA
j_call: TRBJ2-5
clone_size: NA
v_call: TRBV12-3/TRBV12-4
cdr3_nt: TGTGCCAGCAGTTTCTTCGGTATTGGGGAGAACTTC
cdr3_aa: CASSFFGIGENF

d_call: TRBD1
j_call: TRBJ1-1
clone_size: NA
v_call: TRBV12-3/TRBV12-4
cdr3_nt: TGTGCCAGCAGTAAGGGACAGCGAGGCACTGAAGCTTTCTTT
cdr3_aa: CASSKGQRGTEAFF

d_call: NA
j_call: TRBJ2-3
clone_size: few
v_call: TRBV25-1
cdr3_nt: TGTGCCAGCAGTGAAACTAACGGAGATACGCAGTATTTT
cdr3_aa: CASSETNGDTQYF

d_call: TRBD1
j_call: TRBJ2-3
clone_size: few
v_call: TRBV12-3/TRBV12-4
cdr3_nt: TGTGCCAGCAGCTCCCCCGGGACAGGAAGCACAGATACGCAGTATTTT
cdr3_aa: CASSSPGTGSTDTQYF

d_call: TRBD1
j_call: TRBJ1-6
clone_size: few
v_call: TRBV12-3/TRBV12-4
cdr3_nt: TGTGCCAGCAGTGGGGACAGGGAGACGATCTTT
cdr3_aa: CASSGDRETIF

d_call: NA
j_call: TRBJ2-3
clone_size: many
v_call: TRBV4-2
cdr3_nt: TGTGCCAGCAGCACAGACTCCACAGATACGCAGTATTTT
cdr3_aa: CASSTDSTDTQYF

d_call: TRBD1
j_call: TRBJ1-1
clone_size: NA
v_call: TRBV12-5
cdr3_nt: TGTGCTAGTGGTTCGGGACAGGGGGCTACTGAAGCTTTCTTT
cdr3_aa: CASGSGQGATEAFF